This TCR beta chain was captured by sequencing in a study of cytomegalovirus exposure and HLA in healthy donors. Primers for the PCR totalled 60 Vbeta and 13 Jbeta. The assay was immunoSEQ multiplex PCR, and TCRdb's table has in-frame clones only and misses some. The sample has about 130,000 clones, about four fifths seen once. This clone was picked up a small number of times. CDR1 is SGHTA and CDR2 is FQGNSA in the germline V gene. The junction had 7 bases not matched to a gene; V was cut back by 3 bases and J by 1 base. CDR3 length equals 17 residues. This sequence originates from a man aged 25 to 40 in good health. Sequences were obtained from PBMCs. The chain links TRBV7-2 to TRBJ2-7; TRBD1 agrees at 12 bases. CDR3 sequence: CASSFGTGGAWSYEQYF. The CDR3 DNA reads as TGTGCCAGCAGCTTTGGGACAGGGGGCGCTTGGTCCTACGAGCAGTACTTC.